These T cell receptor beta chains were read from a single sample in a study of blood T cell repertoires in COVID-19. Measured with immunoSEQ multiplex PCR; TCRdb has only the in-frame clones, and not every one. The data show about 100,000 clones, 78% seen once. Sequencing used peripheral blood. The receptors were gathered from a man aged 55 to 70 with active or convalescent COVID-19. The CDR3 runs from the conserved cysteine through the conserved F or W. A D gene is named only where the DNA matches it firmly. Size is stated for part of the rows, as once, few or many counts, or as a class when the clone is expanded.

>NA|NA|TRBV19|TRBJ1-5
CASSLGQVNQPQHF
TGTGCCAGTAGCCTGGGGCAGGTCAATCAGCCCCAGCATTTT
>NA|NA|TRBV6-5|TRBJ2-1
CASMLSRGVYNEQFF
TGTGCCAGCATGTTATCCAGGGGTGTTTACAATGAGCAGTTCTTC
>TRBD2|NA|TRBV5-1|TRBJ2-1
CASSFSGRALDEQFF
TGCGCCAGCAGCTTTAGCGGGAGGGCCTTGGATGAGCAGTTCTTC
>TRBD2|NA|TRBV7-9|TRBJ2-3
CASSLAGTSGSSTDTQYF
TGTGCCAGCAGCTTAGCCGGGACTAGCGGGAGCAGCACAGATACGCAGTATTTT
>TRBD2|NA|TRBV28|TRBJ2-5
CASSPVRGWQETQYF
TGTGCCAGCAGCCCTGTGCGGGGGTGGCAAGAGACCCAGTACTTC
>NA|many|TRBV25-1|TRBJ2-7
CASSNGDEQYF
TGTGCCAGCAGCAACGGGGACGAGCAGTACTTC
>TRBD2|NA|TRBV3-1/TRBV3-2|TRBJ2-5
CASSPGTSGRRYETQYF
TGTGCCAGCAGCCCCGGGACTAGCGGGAGGAGGTACGAGACCCAGTACTTC
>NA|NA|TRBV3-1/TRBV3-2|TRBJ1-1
CASSQLQGNTEAFF
TGTGCCAGCAGCCAACTTCAGGGGAACACTGAAGCTTTCTTT
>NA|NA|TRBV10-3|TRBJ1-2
CAISESGQGENYGYTF
TGTGCCATCAGTGAGTCGGGTCAGGGTGAGAACTATGGCTACACCTTC
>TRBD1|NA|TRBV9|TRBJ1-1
CASSGRQGAPTSAFF
TGTGCCAGCAGCGGACGACAGGGGGCGCCTACGTCAGCTTTCTTT
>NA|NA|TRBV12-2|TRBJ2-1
CAGARQGSYNEQFF
TGTGCAGGGGCTAGACAGGGCTCCTACAATGAGCAGTTCTTC
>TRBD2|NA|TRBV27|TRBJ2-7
CASSYGGRGRFSYEQYF
TGTGCCAGCTCGTATGGCGGGAGAGGTCGATTCTCCTACGAGCAGTACTTC
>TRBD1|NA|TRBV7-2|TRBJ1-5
CASSQTGYSNQPQHF
TGTGCCAGCAGCCAGACAGGGTATAGCAATCAGCCCCAGCATTTT
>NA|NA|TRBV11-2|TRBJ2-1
CASSSTRGRYQNEQFF
TGTGCCAGCAGCTCCACCCGAGGCAGATACCAAAATGAGCAGTTCTTC
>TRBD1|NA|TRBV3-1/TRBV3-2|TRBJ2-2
CASRGTVLNSGELFF
TGTGCCAGCAGAGGGACAGTGTTGAACTCCGGGGAGCTGTTTTTT
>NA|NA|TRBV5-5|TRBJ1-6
CASSLNPQYNSPLHF
TGTGCCAGCAGCTTGAATCCACAGTATAATTCACCCCTCCACTTT
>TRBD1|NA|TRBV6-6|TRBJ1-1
CASSYPGQGMNTEAFF
TGTGCCAGCAGTTACCCTGGACAGGGGATGAACACTGAAGCTTTCTTT
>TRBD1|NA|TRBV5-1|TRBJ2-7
CASSLAGTGGYEQYF
TGCGCCAGCAGCTTGGCCGGGACAGGGGGCTACGAGCAGTACTTC
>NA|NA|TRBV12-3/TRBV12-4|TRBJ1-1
CASSFTRSEAFF
TGTGCCAGCAGTTTTACCCGCAGTGAAGCTTTCTTT
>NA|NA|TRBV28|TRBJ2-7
CASSLWEEQYF
TGTGCCAGCAGTTTATGGGAGGAGCAGTACTTC